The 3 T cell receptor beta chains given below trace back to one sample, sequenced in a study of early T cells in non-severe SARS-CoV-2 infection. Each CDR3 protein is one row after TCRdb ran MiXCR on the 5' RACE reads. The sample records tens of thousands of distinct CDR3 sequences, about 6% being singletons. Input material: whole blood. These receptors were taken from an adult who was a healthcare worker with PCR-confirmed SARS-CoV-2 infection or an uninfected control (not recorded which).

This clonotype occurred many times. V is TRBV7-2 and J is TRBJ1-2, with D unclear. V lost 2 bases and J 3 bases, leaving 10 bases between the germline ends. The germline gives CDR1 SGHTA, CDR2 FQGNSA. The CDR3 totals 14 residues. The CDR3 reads CASSLIEGYYGYTF. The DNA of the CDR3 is TGTGCCAGCAGCTTAATTGAGGGCTACTATGGCTACACCTTC. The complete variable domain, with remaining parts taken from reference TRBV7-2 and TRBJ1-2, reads GAGVSQSPSNKVTEKGKDVELRCDPISGHTALYWYRQSLGQGLEFLIYFQGNSAPDKSGLPSDRFSAERTGGSVSTLTIQRTQQEDSAVYLCASSLIEGYYGYTFGSGTRLTVV.

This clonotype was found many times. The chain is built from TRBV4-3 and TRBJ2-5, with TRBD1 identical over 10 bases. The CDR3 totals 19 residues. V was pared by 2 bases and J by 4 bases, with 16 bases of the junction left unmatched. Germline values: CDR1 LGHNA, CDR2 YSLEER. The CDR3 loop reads CASSQNLGQGMFFGETQYF. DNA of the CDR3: TGCGCCAGCAGCCAAAACCTGGGACAGGGGATGTTCTTTGGAGAGACCCAGTACTTC.

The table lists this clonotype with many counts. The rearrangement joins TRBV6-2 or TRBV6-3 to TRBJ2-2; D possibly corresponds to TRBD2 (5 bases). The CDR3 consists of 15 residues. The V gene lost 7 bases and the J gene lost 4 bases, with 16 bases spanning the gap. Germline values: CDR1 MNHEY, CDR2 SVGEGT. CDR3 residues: CASIPGGGGTGELFF. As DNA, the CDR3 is TGTGCCAGCATTCCCGGCGGAGGAGGCACCGGGGAGCTGTTTTTT.